The 23 T cell receptor beta chains reported below all come from one sample, sequenced in a study of graft-versus-host responses after intestinal transplantation. Their target antigens are unknown. Sequencing used immunoSEQ multiplex PCR; TCRdb keeps in-frame clones, though not all of them. The table shows fewer than 80,000 clones, with 90% occurring only once. The material was unstimulated CD8+ T cells sorted from spleen or lymph node cells, obtained before transplant. The receptors were sampled from a human donor who was the organ donor for an intestinal transplant.

The gene calls are TRBV5-1 and TRBJ2-2; D unresolved. Germline V CDR1 and CDR2: SGHRS, YFSETQ. This CDR3 region has 15 residues. Trimming left V 1 base short and J 3 bases short, with 10 bases between. The CDR3 reads CASSLFYLYTGELFF. As DNA, the CDR3 is TGCGCCAGCAGCTTGTTCTACTTATACACCGGGGAGCTGTTTTTT.

The chain combines TRBV9 with TRBJ2-7; TRBD1 aligns across 7 bases. J lost 2 bases, V lost 0 bases, and 5 bases had no gene match. This CDR3 comprises 15 residues. Germline V CDR1 and CDR2: SGDLS, YYNGEE. CDR3 DNA: TGTGCCAGCAGCGTAGGACAGGGTGGGACCTACGAGCAGTACTTC. Encoded protein: CASSVGQGGTYEQYF.

A single count supports this clone. J is TRBJ1-5 and V is TRBV19; D gene unclear. Germline CDR1 and CDR2: LNHDA and SQIVND (reference sequence). V gave up 3 bases and J gave up 7 bases, with 10 bases separating them. The CDR3 has 13 residues. CDR3 sequence reads: CASSMTVTQPQHF. In nucleotides, the CDR3 is TGTGCCAGTAGTATGACTGTCACCCAGCCCCAGCATTTT.

V usage is TRBV7-2 and J usage is TRBJ2-1, with TRBD2 matching 14 bases. The CDR3 is 15 residues long. Germline CDR1 is SGHTA and CDR2 is FQGNSA. The trim removed 3 bases at V and 6 bases at J, leaving 1 base unmatched. Here the CDR3 reads CASSLTSGRANEQFF. The CDR3 DNA reads as TGTGCCAGCAGCTTGACTAGCGGGAGGGCCAATGAGCAGTTCTTC.

The chain has TRBV28 and TRBJ1-6, with unresolved D. The germline V gene encodes CDR1 MDHEN and CDR2 SYDVKM. The CDR3 is made up of 15 amino acids. V was clipped by 2 bases and J by 3 bases, with 8 bases between them. CDR3 in DNA: TGTGCCAGCAGTTTAGGCCAGGACTATAATTCACCCCTCCACTTT. Amino acid sequence: CASSLGQDYNSPLHF.

This clone was detected once. The chain uses TRBV4-3 and TRBJ2-1, with D maybe TRBD1 (5 bases). Germline V gene sequence: CDR1 LGHNA, CDR2 YSLEER. V was pared by 0 bases and J by 10 bases, with 13 bases between. The CDR3 sequence is 14 residues long. Here the CDR3 reads CASSQDQGFNEQFF. CDR3 in DNA: TGCGCCAGCAGCCAAGATCAGGGATTCAACGAGCAGTTCTTC.

The chain couples TRBV30 to TRBJ2-2, with D uncertain. This CDR3 has 13 residues. Germline-derived CDR1 and CDR2 are GTSNPN and SVGIG (reference sequence). Trimming took 4 bases from V and 1 from J, leaving 7 bases between them. CDR3 nucleotide sequence: TGTGCCTGGAACTTTCTGAACACCGGGGAGCTGTTTTTT. Translation gives CAWNFLNTGELFF.

J is TRBJ1-4 and V is TRBV5-3; 8 bases are shared with TRBD1. TRBV5-3 is an ORF, and what it does is uncertain. V shed 4 bases and J 7 bases; nucleotides not matched to a gene: 12. The length of the CDR3 is 16 residues. The CDR3 sequence is CARSLQPDRVREKLFF. The CDR3 bases are TGTGCCAGAAGCCTGCAACCGGACAGGGTGCGTGAAAAACTGTTTTTT.

The V gene is TRBV6-4, the J gene TRBJ2-1, with no clear D. V lost 5 bases and J lost 4, with 15 bases in between. The germline V gene has CDR1 MRHNA and CDR2 SNTAGT. The CDR3 runs 15 residues. The CDR3 loop reads CASSPTVEKYNEQFF. CDR3 nucleotide sequence: TGTGCCAGCAGTCCTACCGTTGAGAAATACAATGAGCAGTTCTTC.

The gene calls are TRBV5-1 and TRBJ1-1; a weak D match, TRBD1 (5 bases). The V gene lost 3 bases and the J gene lost 1 base, with 16 bases spanning the gap. The CDR3 extends over 16 amino acids. In germline, CDR1 is SGHRS, CDR2 YFSETQ. CDR3: CASSSHAGTGNTEAFF. CDR3 DNA: TGCGCCAGCAGCTCGCACGCAGGGACTGGGAACACTGAAGCTTTCTTT.

The chain joins TRBV5-1 to TRBJ2-7; TRBD1 matches at 11 bases. The germline CDR1 and CDR2 sequences are SGHRS and YFSETQ. The CDR3 runs 15 residues. After removal of 2 bases from V and 3 bases from J, the junction contained 4 bases not matched to a gene. CDR3 protein: CASSLTGTGGYEQYF. In nucleotides, the CDR3 is TGCGCCAGCAGCTTAACCGGGACAGGGGGCTACGAGCAGTACTTC.

The chain employs TRBV11-1 and TRBJ1-1; 8 bases line up with TRBD1. Trimming took 4 bases from V and 5 from J; bases not matched to a gene: 9. Germline assignment: CDR1 SGHAT and CDR2 FQDESV (reference sequence). The CDR3 covers 15 residues. In DNA, the CDR3 is TGTGCCAGCAGCTCGGGCCGACAGGGGAGAACTGAAGCTTTCTTT. This encodes CASSSGRQGRTEAFF.

Written as DNA, the CDR3 is TGCGCCAGCAGCCAAACCGGGACAGAAGAGACCCAGTACTTC. Translated, it gives CASSQTGTEETQYF. The genes are TRBV4-1 and TRBJ2-5; 7 bases agree with TRBD1. J was trimmed by 3 bases and V by 2 bases; bases with no gene match: 3. The CDR3 is 14 amino acids. Germline CDR1 is MGHRA and CDR2 is YSYEKL.

V and J are TRBV11-3 and TRBJ2-1, with 11 nucleotides matching TRBD1. Germline values: CDR1 SGHNT, CDR2 YENEEA. The CDR3 consists of 16 residues. V lost 1 base and J lost 7; bases outside the gene matches: 6. CDR3 in DNA: TGTGCCAGCAGCTTAGGGACAGGGGGCGCGAGAAATGAGCAGTTCTTC. Protein product: CASSLGTGGARNEQFF.

This clone has a handful of counts. This chain joins TRBV6-1 and TRBJ1-4, with D tentatively TRBD1 (5 bases). Germline V gene sequence: CDR1 MNHNS, CDR2 SASEGT. The V end was cut by 8 bases, the J end by 4 bases, with 17 bases between. The CDR3 sequence is 15 residues long. The CDR3 loop is CASAVGGGGNEKLFF. CDR3 coding DNA: TGTGCCAGCGCCGTCGGAGGCGGGGGTAATGAAAAACTGTTTTTT.

This chain connects TRBV14 to TRBJ1-2; D may be TRBD1 (5 bases). Germline lookup yields CDR1 SGHDN and CDR2 FVKESK. Trimming took 1 base from V and 4 from J, leaving 19 bases between them. CDR3 length: 17 residues. The CDR3 spells CASSQAGAAGASYGYTF. In nucleotides, the CDR3 is TGTGCCAGCAGCCAAGCGGGAGCTGCCGGGGCGAGCTATGGCTACACCTTC.

This chain uses TRBV13 with TRBJ1-1; possible D gene TRBD1, 6 bases. Germline lookup yields CDR1 PRHDT and CDR2 FYEKMQ (reference sequence). The V end was cut by 4 bases, the J end by 5 bases, with 23 bases between. This CDR3 has 17 amino acids. The CDR3 bases are TGTGCCAGCAGCTATAGAAGGGAAGAGGGGGGGAGGACTGAAGCTTTCTTT. As protein: CASSYRREEGGRTEAFF.

The V and J genes are TRBV7-9 and TRBJ2-3; perhaps TRBD2 as D (5 bases). V was cut by 1 base and J by 8 bases, with 10 bases left in between. Germline loops: CDR1 SEHNR, CDR2 FQNEAQ (reference sequence). The CDR3 spans 13 residues. The CDR3 sequence is CASSLEGSGTQYF. The CDR3, as DNA: TGTGCCAGCAGCTTAGAAGGGAGCGGTACGCAGTATTTT.

This chain connects TRBV7-8 to TRBJ1-5; possibly TRBD1 for D (5 bases). Trimming shortened V by 5 bases and J by 2 bases, and 13 bases separated the two germline ends. Germline V gives CDR1 SGHVS, CDR2 FQNEAQ. The CDR3 length is 15 residues. The CDR3 DNA follows: TGTGCCAGCAGCGAGCAGGGAGGGCGCAATCAGCCCCAGCATTTT. Protein: CASSEQGGRNQPQHF. Filled out from reference TRBV7-8 and TRBJ1-5, the complete variable domain reads GAGVSQSPRYKVAKRGQDVALRCDPISGHVSLFWYQQALGQGPEFLTYFQNEAQLDKSGLPSDRFFAERPEGSVSTLKIQRTQQEDSAVYLCASSEQGGRNQPQHFGDGTRLSIL.

This clone was seen only once. This rearrangement joins TRBV12-2 to TRBJ1-4. TRBV12-2 is an annotated pseudogene. This CDR3 spans 14 amino acids. The CDR3 coding sequence is TGTGCAAGTCGCTTACACGGTATGAATGAAAAACTGTTTTTT. Translation gives CASRLHGMNEKLFF.

DNA for the CDR3: TGCGCCAGCAGCGAGTGGACTACCGAGCAGTACTTC. It specifies CASSEWTTEQYF. The V gene is TRBV5-1, the J gene TRBJ2-7, with D tentatively TRBD2 (6 bases). The CDR3 consists of 12 residues. V lost 4 bases and J lost 6, with 11 bases in between. Germline V CDR1 and CDR2: SGHRS, YFSETQ.

This clone was recorded once. The chain has TRBV2 and TRBJ2-1; D uncertain. The V gene's germline CDR1 is SNHLY and CDR2 FYNNEI. V lost 6 bases and J lost 0, with 12 bases in between. This CDR3 is built from 15 residues. CDR3 nucleotide sequence: TGTGCCAGCAGACCAAGGCGGAGCTCCTACAATGAGCAGTTCTTC. This codes for CASRPRRSSYNEQFF.

CDR3: CSVGAETQYF. The DNA of the CDR3 is TGCAGCGTTGGGGCAGAGACCCAGTACTTC. V usage is TRBV29-1 and J usage is TRBJ2-5; D is undetermined. V was pared by 4 bases and J by 4 bases, with 4 bases between. The length of the CDR3 is 10 residues. CDR1 is SQVTM and CDR2 is ANQGSEA in the germline V gene.